What follows are 5 T cell receptor beta chains derived from one specimen sequenced in a study of control samples from healthy donors and cancer patients. The repertoire was sequenced with immunoSEQ multiplex PCR; TCRdb's copy has only in-frame clones and lacks some. The data show 40,000 to 55,000 clones, about 89% seen once. The sequenced material came from PBMCs. Receptors originate from a woman between 55 and 75 years old with lung cancer.

The chain has TRBV27 and TRBJ2-7, with TRBD1 identical over 9 bases. Trimming at V came to 6 bases and at J to 3 bases, leaving 6 bases not matched to a gene. The germline V gene encodes CDR1 MNHEY and CDR2 SMNVEV (reference sequence). This CDR3 contains 14 residues. CDR3: CASSLGTGIYEQYF. DNA for the CDR3: TGTGCCAGCAGCTTGGGGACAGGGATCTACGAGCAGTACTTC.

This clone has a handful of counts. The chain combines TRBV4-1 with TRBJ2-3; D may correspond to TRBD1 or TRBD2 (5 bases each). Germline V CDR1 and CDR2: MGHRA, YSYEKL. The V end was cut by 4 bases, the J end by 6 bases, with 17 bases between. The CDR3 extends over 15 amino acids. This CDR3 is CASSREEGAGDTQYF. The DNA of the CDR3 is TGCGCCAGCAGCCGAGAAGAGGGAGCAGGGGATACGCAGTATTTT.

There are a few counts of this clone. This chain links TRBV4-1 with TRBJ2-2, with TRBD2 identical over 7 bases. This CDR3 spans 16 amino acids. V gave up 3 bases and J gave up 1 base; unmatched junction bases: 5. Germline assignment: CDR1 MGHRA and CDR2 YSYEKL. Here the CDR3 reads CASSHLAERNTGELFF. Here the CDR3 DNA reads TGCGCCAGCAGCCATCTAGCGGAGAGGAACACCGGGGAGCTGTTTTTT.

This chain joins TRBV29-1 and TRBJ1-1; 8 bases map to TRBD1. V shed 7 bases and J 3 bases; nucleotides not matched to a gene: 4. The CDR3 is made up of 12 amino acids. CDR1 is SQVTM, CDR2 ANQGSEA, per germline. The CDR3 sequence: CSADRGDTEAFF. DNA for the CDR3: TGCAGCGCAGACAGGGGCGACACTGAAGCTTTCTTT.

This clone was observed once. The rearrangement links TRBV7-9 to TRBJ2-3, with D possibly called TRBD1 or TRBD2 (5 bases each). CDR3 length: 18 amino acids. V was cut by 1 base and J by 0 bases, with 17 bases left in between. Germline V lookup: CDR1 SEHNR, CDR2 FQNEAQ (reference sequence). CDR3 region: CASSLDPLGEYSTDTQYF. In DNA form, the CDR3 reads TGTGCCAGCAGCTTAGATCCTTTAGGGGAGTACAGCACAGATACGCAGTATTTT.